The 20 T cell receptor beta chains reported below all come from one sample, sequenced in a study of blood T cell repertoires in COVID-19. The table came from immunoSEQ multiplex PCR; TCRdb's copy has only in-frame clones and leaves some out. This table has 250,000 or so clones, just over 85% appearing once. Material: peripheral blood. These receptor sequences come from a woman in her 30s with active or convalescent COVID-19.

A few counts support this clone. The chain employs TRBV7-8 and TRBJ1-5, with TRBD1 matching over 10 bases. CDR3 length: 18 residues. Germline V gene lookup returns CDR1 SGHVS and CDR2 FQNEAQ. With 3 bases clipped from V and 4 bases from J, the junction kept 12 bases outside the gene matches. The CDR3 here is CASSFMTGGKSINQPQHF. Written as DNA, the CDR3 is TGTGCCAGCAGCTTCATGACAGGGGGCAAGTCTATAAATCAGCCCCAGCATTTT.

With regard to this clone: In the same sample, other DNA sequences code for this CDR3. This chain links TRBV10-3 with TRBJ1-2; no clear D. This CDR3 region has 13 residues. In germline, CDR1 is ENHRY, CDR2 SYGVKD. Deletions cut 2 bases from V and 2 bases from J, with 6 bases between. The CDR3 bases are TGTGCCATCAGTGAGAACAGCAACTATGGCTACACCTTC. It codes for CAISENSNYGYTF.

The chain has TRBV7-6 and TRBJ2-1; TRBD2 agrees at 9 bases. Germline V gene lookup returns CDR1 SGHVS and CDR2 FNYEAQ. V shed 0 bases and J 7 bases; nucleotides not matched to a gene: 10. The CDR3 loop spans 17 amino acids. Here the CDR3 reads CASSLAPVTSGENEQFF. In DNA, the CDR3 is TGTGCCAGCAGCTTAGCGCCGGTGACTAGCGGTGAGAATGAGCAGTTCTTC.

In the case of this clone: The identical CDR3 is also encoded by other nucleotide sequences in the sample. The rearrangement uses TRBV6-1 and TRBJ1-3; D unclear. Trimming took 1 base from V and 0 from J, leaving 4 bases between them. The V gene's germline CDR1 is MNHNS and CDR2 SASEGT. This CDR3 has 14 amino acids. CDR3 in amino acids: CASSEGASGNTIYF. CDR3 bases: TGTGCCAGCAGTGAAGGGGCCTCTGGAAACACCATATATTTT.

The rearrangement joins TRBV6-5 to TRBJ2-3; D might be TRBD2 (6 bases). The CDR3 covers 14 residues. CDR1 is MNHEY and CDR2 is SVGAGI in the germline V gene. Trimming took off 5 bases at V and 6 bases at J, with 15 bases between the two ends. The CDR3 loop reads CASSLRDFHDTQYF. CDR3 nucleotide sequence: TGTGCCAGCAGTCTCCGGGACTTCCATGATACGCAGTATTTT.

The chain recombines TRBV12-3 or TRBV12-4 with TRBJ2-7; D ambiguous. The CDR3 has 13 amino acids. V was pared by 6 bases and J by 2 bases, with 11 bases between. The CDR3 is CASRREATYEQYF. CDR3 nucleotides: TGTGCCAGCAGGAGAGAGGCGACCTACGAGCAGTACTTC.

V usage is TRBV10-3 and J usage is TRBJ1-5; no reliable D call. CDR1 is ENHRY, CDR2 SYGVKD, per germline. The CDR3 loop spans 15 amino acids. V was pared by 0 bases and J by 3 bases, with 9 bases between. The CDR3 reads CAISESSVSNQPQHF. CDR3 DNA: TGTGCCATCAGTGAGTCCTCCGTGTCCAATCAGCCCCAGCATTTT.

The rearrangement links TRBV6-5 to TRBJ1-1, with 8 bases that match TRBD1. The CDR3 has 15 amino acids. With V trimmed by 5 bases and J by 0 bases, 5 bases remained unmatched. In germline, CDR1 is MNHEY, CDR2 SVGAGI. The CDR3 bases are TGTGCCAGCAGTCCGAGGACAGGGATGAACACTGAAGCTTTCTTT. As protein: CASSPRTGMNTEAFF.

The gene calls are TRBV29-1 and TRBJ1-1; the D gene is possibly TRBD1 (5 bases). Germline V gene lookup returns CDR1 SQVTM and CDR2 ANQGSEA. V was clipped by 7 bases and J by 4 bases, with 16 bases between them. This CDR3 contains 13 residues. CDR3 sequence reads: CSGKGLGGTEAFF. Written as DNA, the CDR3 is TGCAGCGGGAAGGGACTCGGGGGCACTGAAGCTTTCTTT.

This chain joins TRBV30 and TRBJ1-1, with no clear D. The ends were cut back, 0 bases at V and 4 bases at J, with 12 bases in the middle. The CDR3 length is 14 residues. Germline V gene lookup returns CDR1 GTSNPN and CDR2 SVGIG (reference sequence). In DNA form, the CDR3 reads TGTGCCTGGAGTGTAGCGGGGATGGGCACTGAAGCTTTCTTT. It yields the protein CAWSVAGMGTEAFF.

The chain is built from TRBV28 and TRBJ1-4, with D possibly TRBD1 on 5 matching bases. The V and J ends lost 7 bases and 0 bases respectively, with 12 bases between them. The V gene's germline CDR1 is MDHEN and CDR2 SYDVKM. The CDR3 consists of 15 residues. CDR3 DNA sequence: TGTGCCAGCATCCGGCAGGGCTCAACTAATGAAAAACTGTTTTTT. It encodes CASIRQGSTNEKLFF.

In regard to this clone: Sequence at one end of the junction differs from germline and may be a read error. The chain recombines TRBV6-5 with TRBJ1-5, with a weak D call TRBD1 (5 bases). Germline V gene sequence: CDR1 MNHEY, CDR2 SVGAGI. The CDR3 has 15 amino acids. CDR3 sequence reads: CASTYSGHLDQPQHF. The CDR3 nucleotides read TGTGCCAGCACTTACTCCGGACACCTGGATCAGCCCCAGCATTTT.

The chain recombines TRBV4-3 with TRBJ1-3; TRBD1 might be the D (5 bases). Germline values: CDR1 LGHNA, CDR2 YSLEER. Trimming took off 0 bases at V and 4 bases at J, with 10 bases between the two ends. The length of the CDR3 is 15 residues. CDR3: CASSQEGGVGNTIYF. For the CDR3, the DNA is TGCGCCAGCAGCCAAGAGGGAGGGGTGGGAAACACCATATATTTT.

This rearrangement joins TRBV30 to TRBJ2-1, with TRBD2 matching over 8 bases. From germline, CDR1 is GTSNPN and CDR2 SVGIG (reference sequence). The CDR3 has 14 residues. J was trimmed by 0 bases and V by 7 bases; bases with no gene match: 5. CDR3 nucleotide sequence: TGTGCCTCGTCGGGGGGGAGCTCCTACAATGAGCAGTTCTTC. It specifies CASSGGSSYNEQFF.

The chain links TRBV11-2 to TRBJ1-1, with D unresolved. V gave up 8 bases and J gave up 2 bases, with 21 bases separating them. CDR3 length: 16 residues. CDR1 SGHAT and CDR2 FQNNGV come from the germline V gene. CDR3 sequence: CASSPGAGGPNTEAFF. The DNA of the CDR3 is TGTGCCAGCTCCCCGGGAGCAGGAGGTCCCAACACTGAAGCTTTCTTT.

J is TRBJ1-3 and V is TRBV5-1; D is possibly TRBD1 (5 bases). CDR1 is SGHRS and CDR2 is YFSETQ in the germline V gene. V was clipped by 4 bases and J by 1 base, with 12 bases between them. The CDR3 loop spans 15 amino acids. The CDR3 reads CASSPAGNSGNTIYF. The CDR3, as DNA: TGCGCCAGCAGCCCCGCAGGGAATTCTGGAAACACCATATATTTT. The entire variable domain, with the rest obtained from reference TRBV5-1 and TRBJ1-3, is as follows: KAGVTQTPRYLIKTRGQQVTLSCSPISGHRSVSWYQQTPGQGLQFLFEYFSETQRNKGNFPGRFSGRQFSNSRSEMNVSTLELGDSALYLCASSPAGNSGNTIYFGEGSWLTVV.

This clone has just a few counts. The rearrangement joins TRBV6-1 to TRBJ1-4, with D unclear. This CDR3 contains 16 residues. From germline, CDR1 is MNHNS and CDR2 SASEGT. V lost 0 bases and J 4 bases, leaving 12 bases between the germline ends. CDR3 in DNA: TGTGCCAGCAGTGAAGCGAGGAGACGCCATAATGAAAAACTGTTTTTT. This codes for CASSEARRRHNEKLFF.

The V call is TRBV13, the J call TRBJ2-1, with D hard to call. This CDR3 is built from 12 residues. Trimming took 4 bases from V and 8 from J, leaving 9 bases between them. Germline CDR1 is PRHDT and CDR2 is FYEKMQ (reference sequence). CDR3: CASSSHYYEQFF. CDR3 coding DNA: TGTGCCAGCAGCTCCCACTATTATGAGCAGTTCTTC.

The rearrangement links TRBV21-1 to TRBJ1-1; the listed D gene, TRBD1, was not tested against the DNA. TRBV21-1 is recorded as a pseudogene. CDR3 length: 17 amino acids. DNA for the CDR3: TGTGCCAGCAGCAAAGTCAATGGGGCTGGGATGAACACTGAAGCTTTCTTT. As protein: CASSKVNGAGMNTEAFF.

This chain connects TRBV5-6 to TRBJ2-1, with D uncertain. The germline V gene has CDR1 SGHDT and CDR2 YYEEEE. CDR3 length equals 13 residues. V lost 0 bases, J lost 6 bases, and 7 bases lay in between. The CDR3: CASSLGASNEQFF. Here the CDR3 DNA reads TGTGCCAGCAGCTTGGGGGCATCCAATGAGCAGTTCTTC.